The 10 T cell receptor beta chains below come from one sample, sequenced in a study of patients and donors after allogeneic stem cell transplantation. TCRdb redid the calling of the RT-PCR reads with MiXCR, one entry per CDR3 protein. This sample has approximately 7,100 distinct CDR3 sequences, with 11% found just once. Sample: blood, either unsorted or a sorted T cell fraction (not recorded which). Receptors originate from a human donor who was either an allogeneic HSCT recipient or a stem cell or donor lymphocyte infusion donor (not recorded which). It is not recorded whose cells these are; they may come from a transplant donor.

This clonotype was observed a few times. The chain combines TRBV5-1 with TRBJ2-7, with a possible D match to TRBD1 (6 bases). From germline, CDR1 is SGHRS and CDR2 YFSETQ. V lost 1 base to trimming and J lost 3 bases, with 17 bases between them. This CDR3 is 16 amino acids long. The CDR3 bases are TGCGCCAGCAGCTTGTCTGTAGGGGACATAGTCTACGAGCAGTACTTC. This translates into CASSLSVGDIVYEQYF.

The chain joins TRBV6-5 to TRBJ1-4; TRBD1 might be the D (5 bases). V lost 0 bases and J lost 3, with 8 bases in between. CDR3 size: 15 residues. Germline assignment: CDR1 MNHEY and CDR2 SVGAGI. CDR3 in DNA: TGTGCCAGCAGTTACTCGGCGGGGCCTAATGAAAAACTGTTTTTT. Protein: CASSYSAGPNEKLFF.

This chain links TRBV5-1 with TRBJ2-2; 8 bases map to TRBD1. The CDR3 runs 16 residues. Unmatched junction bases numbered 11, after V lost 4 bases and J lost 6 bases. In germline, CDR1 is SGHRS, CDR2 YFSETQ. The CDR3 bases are TGCGCCAGCAGCCTGAATAGACAGGGGATGGCCGGGGAGCTGTTTTTT. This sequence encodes CASSLNRQGMAGELFF.

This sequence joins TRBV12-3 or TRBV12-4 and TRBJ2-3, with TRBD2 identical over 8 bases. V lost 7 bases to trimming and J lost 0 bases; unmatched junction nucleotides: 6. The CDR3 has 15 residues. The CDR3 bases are TGTGCCAGCACCTTAGCGGGGACGAGCACAGATACGCAGTATTTT. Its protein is CASTLAGTSTDTQYF.

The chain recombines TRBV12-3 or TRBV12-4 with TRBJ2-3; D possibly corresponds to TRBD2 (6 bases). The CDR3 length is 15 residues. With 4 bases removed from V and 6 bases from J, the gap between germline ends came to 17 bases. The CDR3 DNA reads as TGTGCCAGCAGTTGGGACTTGAGGGAGGCGGATACGCAGTATTTT. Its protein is CASSWDLREADTQYF.

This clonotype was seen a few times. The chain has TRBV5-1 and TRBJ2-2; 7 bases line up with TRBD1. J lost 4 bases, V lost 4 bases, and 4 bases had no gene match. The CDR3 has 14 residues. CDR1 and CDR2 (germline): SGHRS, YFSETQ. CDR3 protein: CASSGYRGTGELFF. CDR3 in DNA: TGCGCCAGCAGCGGATACAGGGGCACCGGGGAGCTGTTTTTT.

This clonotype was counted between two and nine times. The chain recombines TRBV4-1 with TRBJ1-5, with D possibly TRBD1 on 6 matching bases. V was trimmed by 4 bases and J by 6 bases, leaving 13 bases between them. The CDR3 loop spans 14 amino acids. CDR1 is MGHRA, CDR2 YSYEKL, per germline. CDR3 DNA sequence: TGCGCCAGCAGCCCAACAGGGACCTCTCAGCCCCAGCATTTT. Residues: CASSPTGTSQPQHF.

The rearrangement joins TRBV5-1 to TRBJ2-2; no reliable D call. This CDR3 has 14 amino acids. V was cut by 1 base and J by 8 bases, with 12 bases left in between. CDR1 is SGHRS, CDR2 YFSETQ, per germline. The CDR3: CASSLNSLWGELFF. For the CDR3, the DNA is TGCGCCAGCAGCTTGAACAGCCTTTGGGGGGAGCTGTTTTTT.

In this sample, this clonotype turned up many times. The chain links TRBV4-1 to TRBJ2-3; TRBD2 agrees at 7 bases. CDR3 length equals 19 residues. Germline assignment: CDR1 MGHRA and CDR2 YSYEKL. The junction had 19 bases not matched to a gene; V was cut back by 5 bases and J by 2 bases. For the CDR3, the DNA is TGCGCCAGCAGCGAATCCCCGGGACTAACCAATTCATTCACAGATACGCAGTATTTT. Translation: CASSESPGLTNSFTDTQYF.

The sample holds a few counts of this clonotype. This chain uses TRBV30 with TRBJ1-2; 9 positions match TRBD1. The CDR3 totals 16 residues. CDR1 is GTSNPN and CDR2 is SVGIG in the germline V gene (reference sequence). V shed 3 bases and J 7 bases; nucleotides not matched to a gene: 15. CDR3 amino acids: CAWRITYSGQGGGYTF. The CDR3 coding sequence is TGTGCCTGGAGAATTACGTACTCGGGACAGGGTGGTGGCTACACCTTC.